A selection of T cell receptor beta chains follows, all from one sample in a study of blood T cell repertoires in COVID-19. The method was immunoSEQ multiplex PCR; TCRdb's version includes in-frame clones alone and lacks a portion of them. The sample contains over 300,000 clones, around 85% of which appear only once. Sample: PBMCs or T cells enriched from blood (not recorded which). These receptors all come from a man aged 30 to 45 who had recovered from COVID-19. Both conserved end residues are part of each CDR3. Fields, in order: D gene, V gene, J gene, CDR3 protein, CDR3 DNA. The D gene is left open where the match is weak.

>-|TRBV14|TRBJ2-4
CASSPQQTVKNIQYF
TGTGCCAGCAGCCCACAACAGACAGTTAAAAACATTCAGTACTTC
>TRBD1|TRBV25-1|TRBJ1-2
CASSESGGQGGYGYTF
TGTGCCAGCAGTGAATCCGGAGGACAGGGTGGCTATGGCTACACCTTC
>-|TRBV9|TRBJ1-2
CASSGGTVRPYGYTF
TGTGCCAGCAGCGGGGGGACTGTCAGACCCTATGGCTACACCTTC
>-|TRBV18|TRBJ1-5
CASSQTTVYSNQPQHF
TGTGCCAGCTCACAAACGACAGTTTATAGCAATCAGCCCCAGCATTTT
>-|TRBV3-1/TRBV3-2|TRBJ2-3
CASSQGDTRTDTQYF
TGTGCCAGCAGCCAAGGAGATACTCGCACAGATACGCAGTATTTT
>-|TRBV6-2/TRBV6-3|TRBJ1-2
CASSYFTQNYGYTF
TGTGCCAGCAGTTACTTCACCCAGAACTATGGCTACACCTTC
>TRBD1|TRBV4-3|TRBJ1-2
CASSQLPGTEANYGYTF
TGCGCCAGCAGCCAACTTCCCGGGACAGAAGCTAACTATGGCTACACCTTC
>-|TRBV19|TRBJ1-1
CASSSLVRENTEAFF
TGTGCCAGTTCTTCTCTAGTCAGGGAGAACACTGAAGCTTTCTTT
>-|TRBV2|TRBJ2-1
CASRSRELGEQFF
TGTGCCAGCCGTAGCAGGGAATTGGGGGAGCAGTTCTTC
>TRBD1|TRBV5-1|TRBJ1-1
CASSTGTVNTEAFF
TGCGCCAGCAGCACCGGGACAGTGAACACTGAAGCTTTCTTT
>TRBD1|TRBV25-1|TRBJ2-5
CASSTPGQVEETQYF
TGTGCCAGCAGTACACCGGGACAGGTTGAAGAGACCCAGTACTTC
>TRBD2|TRBV5-1|TRBJ2-3
CASSTKLAGGGDTQYF
TGCGCCAGCAGCACGAAACTAGCGGGGGGTGGAGATACGCAGTATTTT
>-|TRBV5-1|TRBJ1-1
CASSLGRNTEAFF
TGCGCCAGCAGCTTGGGCAGGAACACTGAAGCTTTCTTT
>TRBD1|TRBV3-1/TRBV3-2|TRBJ2-4
CASSQGTGPKNIQYF
TGTGCCAGCAGCCAAGGGACAGGGCCCAAAAACATTCAGTACTTC
>TRBD1|TRBV25-1|TRBJ2-7
CASSTGTGYNEQYF
TGTGCCAGCAGCACCGGGACAGGGTATAACGAGCAGTACTTC